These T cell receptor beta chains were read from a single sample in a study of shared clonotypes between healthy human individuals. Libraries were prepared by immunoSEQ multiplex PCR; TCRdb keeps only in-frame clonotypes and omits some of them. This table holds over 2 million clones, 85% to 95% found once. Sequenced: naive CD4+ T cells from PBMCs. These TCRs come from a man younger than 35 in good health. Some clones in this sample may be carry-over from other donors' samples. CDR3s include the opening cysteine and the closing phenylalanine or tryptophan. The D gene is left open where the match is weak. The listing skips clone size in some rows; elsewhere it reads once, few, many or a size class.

TGCAGCGTTGTTTGGGAGAGCTCCTACAATGAGCAGTTCTTC	CSVVWESSYNEQFF	TRBJ2-1	NA	NA	TRBV29-1
TGTGCCAGTAGTGTCGACAGGGGGGATACGCAGTATTTT	CASSVDRGDTQYF	TRBJ2-3	NA	TRBD1	TRBV19
TGTGCCAGCAGCGTAGTGCTCGGTCCTAACTATGGCTACACCTTC	CASSVVLGPNYGYTF	TRBJ1-2	NA	NA	TRBV9
TGTGCCAGCAGCTCCGGGACTAGTTACAATGAGCAGTTCTTC	CASSSGTSYNEQFF	TRBJ2-1	NA	TRBD2	TRBV7-3
TGCGCCAGCAGCTTGTTTGCAGGGGCCTCCTACGAGCAGTACTTC	CASSLFAGASYEQYF	TRBJ2-7	NA	NA	TRBV5-1
TGTGCCAGCACTGCCACACCGGGGGGCTACACCTTC	CASTATPGGYTF	TRBJ1-2	NA	NA	TRBV6-6
TGTGCCAGCAGCTTGGTGCGGTTCCGGGCAGATACGCAGTATTTT	CASSLVRFRADTQYF	TRBJ2-3	NA	NA	TRBV5-6
TGCAGCGTTGAGCTGGCTGAAGCTTTCTTT	CSVELAEAFF	TRBJ1-1	few	NA	TRBV29-1
TGTGCCAGCAGCGCAGACAGGGGGTCTCACGGCTACACCTTC	CASSADRGSHGYTF	TRBJ1-2	NA	TRBD1	TRBV7-2
TGTGCCATCACGGGACAGGGGAACTATGGCTACACCTTC	CAITGQGNYGYTF	TRBJ1-2	NA	TRBD1	TRBV10-3
TGTGCCTGGAGTCCCCTCGGGACGAGGAAAACCCCTGAAGCTTTCTTT	CAWSPLGTRKTPEAFF	TRBJ1-1	NA	NA	TRBV30
TGTGCCATCAACAACGACCGGGACGGGGGGGGCTACACCTTC	CAINNDRDGGGYTF	TRBJ1-2	NA	NA	TRBV10-3
TGCGCCAGTAGTAGCGGGAGGGGCAATGAGCAGTTCTTC	CASSSGRGNEQFF	TRBJ2-1	NA	TRBD2	TRBV5-1
TGTGCCTGGAGTCCCCGAACGGGGACCCAGTACTTC	CAWSPRTGTQYF	TRBJ2-5	NA	NA	TRBV30
TGTGCCAGCAGCCCGTCAGTTAGCTCTGGAAACACCATATATTTT	CASSPSVSSGNTIYF	TRBJ1-3	NA	NA	TRBV5-5
TGTGCCAGCAGTTTACGGCTAGCTGACAACTCCTACGAGCAGTACTTC	CASSLRLADNSYEQYF	TRBJ2-7	NA	NA	TRBV27
TGTGCCAGCAGTTTATTCAGCTTGGGCGGGGAGACCCAGTACTTC	CASSLFSLGGETQYF	TRBJ2-5	NA	NA	TRBV28
TGTGCCAGCACCCGATCCGCGCGCGTGGTCTATGGCTACACCTTC	CASTRSARVVYGYTF	TRBJ1-2	once	NA	TRBV6-5
TGTGCCAGCGGGGGACAGGTTTATGAAGCTTTCTTT	CASGGQVYEAFF	TRBJ1-1	few	TRBD1	TRBV27
TGCGCCAGCAGCCCCAGCCTGACTAGCCCGAAGGAGGTCTTC	CASSPSLTSPKEVF	TRBJ2-1	NA	TRBD2	TRBV5-1
TGTGCCAGCAGCAACAGCTATGGCTACACCTTC	CASSNSYGYTF	TRBJ1-2	NA	NA	TRBV5-5
TGTGCCAGCAGTACTAGCGGACGCACAGATACGCAGTATTTT	CASSTSGRTDTQYF	TRBJ2-3	NA	TRBD2	TRBV6-5
TGTGCCAGCAGCTGGGACAGTACTAATGAAAAACTGTTTTTT	CASSWDSTNEKLFF	TRBJ1-4	NA	TRBD1	TRBV7-9
TGTGCCAGCAGCTTGATAAGCGGGAGTACAGCTACGCAGTATTTT	CASSLISGSTATQYF	TRBJ2-3	NA	TRBD2	TRBV7-8
TGTGCCAGCAGCTTGTTCGCGGGATTCTATGGCTACACCTTC	CASSLFAGFYGYTF	TRBJ1-2	NA	NA	TRBV5-5
TGTGCCTGGTTACGAGACCGTAAAGAGACCCAGTACTTC	CAWLRDRKETQYF	TRBJ2-5	NA	NA	TRBV30
TGTGCCAGCAGCTTAGAACAGGGCACCGGATGGGATACGCAGTATTTT	CASSLEQGTGWDTQYF	TRBJ2-3	NA	NA	TRBV7-6
TGCGCCAGCAGCTTGGATGGCGGTCGGCTCGGGGAGCTGTTTTTT	CASSLDGGRLGELFF	TRBJ2-2	once	NA	TRBV5-1
TGCAGCGTTGGAGGGCCCGGGGAGCTGTTTTTT	CSVGGPGELFF	TRBJ2-2	NA	NA	TRBV29-1
TGTGCCAGCAGCTTCGAGGGGCGGGAGGCATCCTACAATGAGCAGTTCTTC	CASSFEGREASYNEQFF	TRBJ2-1	NA	TRBD2	TRBV11-3
TGCGCCAGCAGTGATAGGACAGCGTTCTACGAGCAGTACTTC	CASSDRTAFYEQYF	TRBJ2-7	NA	NA	TRBV10-1
TGTGCCAGCGGAGGGGGGAGCACAGATACGCAGTATTTT	CASGGGSTDTQYF	TRBJ2-3	NA	NA	TRBV9
TGTGCCATCAGTGCGGGACAGGCGTCAGATACGCAGTATTTT	CAISAGQASDTQYF	TRBJ2-3	NA	TRBD1	TRBV10-3
TGTGCCAGCTCACCACGACTAGCGGGGGTCACAGATACGCAGTATTTT	CASSPRLAGVTDTQYF	TRBJ2-3	NA	TRBD2	TRBV18
TGTGCCAGCAGTTATCGGGGAGGTTCTGATACTGAAGCTTTCTTT	CASSYRGGSDTEAFF	TRBJ1-1	NA	NA	TRBV6-5
TGTGCCAGCAGCCAGGGACTAGCGGTTGCCTACGAGCAGTACTTC	CASSQGLAVAYEQYF	TRBJ2-7	NA	TRBD2	TRBV11-2
TGTGCCAGCAGCGTTGGCGGGAGGGACACCGGGGAGCTGTTTTTT	CASSVGGRDTGELFF	TRBJ2-2	NA	TRBD2	TRBV9
TGTGCCAGTAGCTCCCACTATGGCTACACCTTC	CASSSHYGYTF	TRBJ1-2	few	NA	TRBV19
TGTGCCAGCAGCTTAGGGCCGGGACTAGCTAGCCCCCGTTATGAGCAGTTCTTC	CASSLGPGLASPRYEQFF	TRBJ2-1	NA	TRBD2	TRBV11-2
TGTGCCTGGAGTGTAAGTTGGGGCGCGATGAACACTGAAGCTTTCTTT	CAWSVSWGAMNTEAFF	TRBJ1-1	NA	NA	TRBV30